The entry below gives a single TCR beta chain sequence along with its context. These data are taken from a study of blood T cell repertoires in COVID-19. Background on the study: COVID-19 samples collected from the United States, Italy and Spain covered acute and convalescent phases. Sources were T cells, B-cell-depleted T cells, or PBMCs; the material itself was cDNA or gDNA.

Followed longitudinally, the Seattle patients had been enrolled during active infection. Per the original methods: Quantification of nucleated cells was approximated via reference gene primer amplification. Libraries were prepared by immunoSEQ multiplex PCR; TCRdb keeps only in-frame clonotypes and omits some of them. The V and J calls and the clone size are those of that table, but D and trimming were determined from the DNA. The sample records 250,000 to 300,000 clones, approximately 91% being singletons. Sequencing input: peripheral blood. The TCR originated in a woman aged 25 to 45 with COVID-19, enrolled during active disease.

The CDR3 here is CASSPGLAGDNEQFF. In DNA, the CDR3 is TGCGCCAGCAGCCCGGGACTAGCGGGAGACAATGAGCAGTTCTTC. This rearrangement joins TRBV5-1 to TRBJ2-1; 14 bases are shared with TRBD2. The germline CDR1 and CDR2 sequences are SGHRS and YFSETQ. The CDR3 covers 15 residues. V was pared by 4 bases and J by 5 bases, with 2 bases of the junction left unmatched.